The entry that follows covers one T cell receptor (beta chain) sequence. In the original processing: Amplification of reference gene primers was used by the study to estimate nucleated cell counts. Profiled with immunoSEQ multiplex PCR; TCRdb holds only in-frame clones, not every one. D and trimming were read from the DNA, whereas the V and J calls and clone size are those reported in that table. This sample yields roughly 38,000 clones, of which approximately 88% are seen a single time; around 10% belongs to the top ten. These data belong to a study of blood T cell repertoires in COVID-19. Overall study: Some COVID-19 samples were acute and others convalescent; all came from the United States, Italy and Spain. Sources were T cells, B-cell-depleted T cells, or PBMCs; the material itself was cDNA or gDNA.

This receptor was obtained from a woman aged 70-85 years with acute or convalescent COVID-19. Sequencing was carried out using peripheral blood.

The CDR3 spells CAITGLAGEGEQFF. The CDR3 DNA is TGTGCCATTACGGGACTAGCGGGAGAGGGTGAGCAGTTCTTC. The V gene is TRBV6-5, the J gene TRBJ2-1; 14 nucleotides match TRBD2. CDR1 and CDR2 (germline): MNHEY, SVGAGI. With 10 bases clipped from V and 9 bases from J, the junction kept 8 bases outside the gene matches. The length of the CDR3 is 14 residues.